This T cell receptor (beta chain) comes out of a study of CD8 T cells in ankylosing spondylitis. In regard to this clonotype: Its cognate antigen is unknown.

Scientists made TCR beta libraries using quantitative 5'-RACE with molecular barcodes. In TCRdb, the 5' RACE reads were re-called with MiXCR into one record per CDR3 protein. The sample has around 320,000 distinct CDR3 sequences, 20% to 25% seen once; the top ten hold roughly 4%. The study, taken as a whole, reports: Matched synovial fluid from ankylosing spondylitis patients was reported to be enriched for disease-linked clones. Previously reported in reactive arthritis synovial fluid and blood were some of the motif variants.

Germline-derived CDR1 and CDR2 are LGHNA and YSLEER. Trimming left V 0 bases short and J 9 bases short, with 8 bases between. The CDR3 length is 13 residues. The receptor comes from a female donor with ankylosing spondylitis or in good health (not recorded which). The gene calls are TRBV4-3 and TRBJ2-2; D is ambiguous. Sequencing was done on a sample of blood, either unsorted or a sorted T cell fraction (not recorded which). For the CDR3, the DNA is TGCGCCAGCAGCCAAGATCTCCTTCGGGAGCTGTTTTTT. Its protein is CASSQDLLRELFF.